This T cell receptor beta chain was found in a study of shared clonotypes between healthy human individuals (dated by TCRdb to the early 2020s). Broadly, across the study: The cohort comprised a couple of women and three men aged 18 to 49 years. For each donor, CD4 naive and CD4 memory were each given three plates, CD8 naive was given two plates, and CD8 memory was given one plate. To estimate repertoire size and how much clonotype sharing occurs between individuals, the study deeply sequenced the blood TCR repertoires of five healthy adults. To increase sequencing depth and limit assay-specific biases, TCR repertoire library preparation and sequencing were carried out by different laboratories using diverse techniques. Leukapheresis yielded between about 0.85 and 10 billion PBMCs per donor.

General findings and caveats noted by the study authors: Around 5.4% of naive CD4, roughly 3.5% of naive CD8, roughly 2.4% of memory CD4, and roughly 0.4% of memory CD8 clonotypes were shared across several donors. Higher generation probabilities were observed for clonotypes shared by all four sorted-subset donors than for non-shared clonotypes. Because the study included a small number of donors, the genetic and exposure-history diversity represented was limited. Even with the large sequencing depth, rarefaction of the sorted-subset datasets indicated that sequencing was incomplete. Pairwise subsampling led to the expectation that sequencing depth would affect the degree of clonotype sharing among donors. Sampling was restricted to blood, and TCR repertoires in tissues likely differ from the TCR repertoires found in blood. Naive subsets generally had larger estimated clonotype richness than memory subsets did.

From cysteine to phenylalanine, the CDR3 is 11 amino acids long. Just the 33-base CDR3 DNA is kept, in frame starting at base 1. The junction shows trimming of 5 bases on V and 6 bases on J, plus 8 bases between the germline ends. For CDR1 and CDR2, the germline V gene lists SQVTM and ANQGSEA. About this clone itself: No cognate antigen has been identified for it. No qualities accompany the bases; no much larger clone lies one base away.

CD8 naive samples were CD45RO-negative cells positively selected for CCR7, giving a CD45RA+CCR7+ population that excluded TemRA cells. The donors were healthy, HIV-negative adults with no recently reported acute infections or vaccinations. Only Caucasian adults living in Nashville, Tennessee, USA were represented among the donors. Blood was collected by leukapheresis, and PBMCs were isolated by Ficoll-Histopaque density gradient centrifugation and then cryopreserved in liquid nitrogen vapor phase. Purity and quantity of every magnetically sorted T cell population were checked by analytical flow cytometry. Each sorted fraction had its genomic DNA isolated and then quantified by UV absorbance on a Nanodrop 2000c. Using the deep immunoSEQ assay, TCR CDR3 regions were amplified from genomic DNA by multiplex PCR. Extracted genomic DNA from each cell subset was spread evenly across all wells of several immunoSEQ 96-well plates, with each plate serving as a replicate. Each replicate PCR for sorted subsets received about 210 ng genomic DNA, equal to some 32,000 T cell genomes. Purified libraries were quantified with a Qubit 3.0 fluorometer, sized on a Bioanalyzer 2100, and re-quantified with the KAPA Library Quantification kit. Every immunoSEQ 96-well plate was sequenced on a separate single-read 150-cycle Illumina NextSeq 550 flow cell. Per the original workflow: The immunoSEQ output contained only junctional sequences without quality scores, so filtering could not match that applied to full-length reads. Sequences were annotated with PyIR, a Python wrapper for IgBLAST v1.9, and V/J genes and CDR3 were assigned using IMGT germline references. Any read was removed if the V/J assignment was weak (E-value above 1e-6), the CDR3 was missing, or the read contained stop codons, out-of-frame junctions, or ambiguous translated residues. V3J clonotypes were defined by identical inferred V gene, J gene, and CDR3 amino acid sequence. The percentage overlap between two repertoires was calculated by dividing the number of shared unique clonotypes by the size of the smaller repertoire. Richness of each repertoire was evaluated using RTK rarefaction, the Chao1 estimator, and Recon v2.1 estimates of unobserved clonotypes. OLGA was used to compute generation probabilities for all TCRbeta clonotypes that the gDNA method yielded from a handful of donors. Imported from immuneACCESS, the table was reduced by TCRdb to in-frame sequences with V and J called. These copies leave out some clones; in studies compared against another copy, an unresolved V gene accounts for under half, and the cause of the remainder is not known. V and J calls and clone size are copied from that table; D and trimming were computed from the DNA. This sample lists some 630,000 clones; approximately 96% were detected once. 0.11% of the sample lies in the top ten.

Material: naive CD8+ T cells sorted from blood. The cell subset or site label of this sample denotes: CD45RA+CCR7+. Here the chain combines TRBV29-1 and TRBJ2-1; the D gene is possibly TRBD2, with 5 bases matching. The source is a woman aged 30 to 39 in good health. Read as DNA, the sequence is TGCAGCGTTTCCGAGGGCAATGAGCAGTTCTTC. Its protein is CSVSEGNEQFF.